The 7 T cell receptor beta chains below were found in one sample sequenced in a study of blood T cell repertoires in COVID-19. Measured with immunoSEQ multiplex PCR; TCRdb has only the in-frame clones, and not every one. Counted here are over 150,000 clones, approximately 78% occurring once; the ten biggest clones make up about 1.8%. The source material was peripheral blood. Receptors were obtained from a man at least 80 years old with acute or convalescent COVID-19.

J is TRBJ2-5 and V is TRBV18; weak D call: TRBD1 (6 bases). The V end was cut by 2 bases, the J end by 2 bases, with 12 bases between. The germline V gene has CDR1 KGHSH and CDR2 LQKENI. This CDR3 is 15 amino acids long. Here the CDR3 reads CASSPNPQGQETQYF. The CDR3 bases are TGTGCCAGCTCACCAAATCCGCAGGGGCAAGAGACCCAGTACTTC.

This chain uses TRBV5-1 with TRBJ1-2, with D tentatively TRBD1 (6 bases). The ends were cut back, 3 bases at V and 4 bases at J, with 16 bases in the middle. The CDR3 is made up of 15 amino acids. Looked up from germline, CDR1 is SGHRS and CDR2 is YFSETQ. The CDR3 loop reads CASSSAGQRSYGYTF. The CDR3, as DNA: TGCGCCAGCAGCTCCGCTGGACAGCGAAGCTATGGCTACACCTTC. Supplemented by reference TRBV5-1 and TRBJ1-2, the full variable domain reads KAGVTQTPRYLIKTRGQQVTLSCSPISGHRSVSWYQQTPGQGLQFLFEYFSETQRNKGNFPGRFSGRQFSNSRSEMNVSTLELGDSALYLCASSSAGQRSYGYTFGSGTRLTVV.

The rearrangement joins TRBV28 to TRBJ1-4, with D tentatively TRBD1 (6 bases). The germline gives CDR1 MDHEN, CDR2 SYDVKM. The CDR3 sequence is 16 residues long. V lost 6 bases and J lost 5, with 19 bases in between. The CDR3 here is CASSGQGSLINEKLFF. The CDR3 DNA reads as TGTGCCAGCAGCGGGCAGGGGAGCTTGATAAATGAAAAACTGTTTTTT.

The chain combines TRBV5-4 with TRBJ2-5; 9 bases are shared with TRBD1. Germline-derived CDR1 and CDR2 are SGHNT and YYREEE (reference sequence). V lost 4 bases to trimming and J lost 5 bases; unmatched junction nucleotides: 6. CDR3 length equals 14 residues. CDR3: CASSRQGDTETQYF. As DNA, the CDR3 is TGTGCCAGCAGCCGACAGGGGGATACGGAGACCCAGTACTTC.

Here the CDR3 reads CASSLGSSANYGYTF. The CDR3 DNA reads as TGTGCCAGCAGCTTAGGAAGCAGCGCTAACTATGGCTACACCTTC. The chain carries TRBV11-1 and TRBJ1-2; D not resolved. CDR1 is SGHAT, CDR2 FQDESV, per germline (reference sequence). The CDR3 has 15 amino acids. Trimming took 1 base from V and 0 from J, leaving 9 bases between them.

V and J are TRBV5-6 and TRBJ1-5, with D possibly being TRBD1 (6 bases). The CDR3 is made up of 16 amino acids. Trimming cost V 0 bases and J 5 bases, with 15 bases left between them. Germline lookup yields CDR1 SGHDT and CDR2 YYEEEE. The CDR3 region has the DNA TGTGCCAGCAGCTTGGCAACAGGGACGGGATATCAGCCCCAGCATTTT. This gives the protein CASSLATGTGYQPQHF.

This chain connects TRBV7-2 to TRBJ1-2; D is possibly TRBD1 (5 bases). The CDR3 totals 15 residues. Germline lookup yields CDR1 SGHTA and CDR2 FQGNSA. The germline V and J ends were trimmed by 1 base and 5 bases, with 14 bases remaining between them. The CDR3 spells CASSLESRQPYGYTF. The CDR3 nucleotides are TGTGCCAGCAGCTTAGAATCCCGACAGCCTTATGGCTACACCTTC.